These T cell receptor beta chains were read from a single sample in a study of shared clonotypes between healthy human individuals. The method was immunoSEQ multiplex PCR; TCRdb's version includes in-frame clones alone and lacks a portion of them. The data contain about 820,000 clones, over 90% of them seen just once; the ten biggest clones take up about 25%. The sequenced sample consisted of naive CD8+ T cells sorted from blood. These receptors originate from a man aged 30 to 45 in good health. Each CDR3 is given with its conserved first and last residue. Fields, in order: J gene, V gene, D gene, clone size, CDR3 protein, CDR3 DNA. D genes are given only for firm matches. Not all rows give a size; the values are once, few, many and, for expanded clones, a class.

>TRBJ2-7|TRBV7-9|TRBD2|NA
CASSPGASGLNYEQYF
TGTGCCAGCAGCCCTGGGGCTAGCGGGCTGAACTACGAGCAGTACTTC
>TRBJ1-1|TRBV4-3|NA|NA
CASSQDGVGEAFF
TGCGCCAGCAGCCAAGATGGGGTTGGTGAAGCTTTCTTT
>TRBJ2-1|TRBV10-3|NA|NA
CAISGWSDSSYNEQFF
TGTGCCATCAGTGGGTGGTCAGATAGTTCCTACAATGAGCAGTTCTTC
>TRBJ1-2|TRBV7-9|NA|NA
CASSLGGSNYGYTF
TGTGCCAGCAGCTTAGGGGGTTCTAACTATGGCTACACCTTC
>TRBJ2-7|TRBV11-2|TRBD2|NA
CASSFGGRAYEQYF
TGTGCCAGCAGCTTCGGCGGGAGGGCCTACGAGCAGTACTTC
>TRBJ2-7|TRBV6-1|NA|NA
CASEDYEQYF
TGTGCCAGCGAGGACTACGAGCAGTACTTC
>TRBJ2-7|TRBV5-1|NA|NA
CASSLVQGRSYEQYF
TGCGCCAGCAGCTTGGTTCAAGGAAGGTCCTACGAGCAGTACTTC
>TRBJ2-5|TRBV27|NA|NA
CASSLRVDGETQYF
TGTGCCAGCAGTTTAAGGGTCGACGGAGAGACCCAGTACTTC
>TRBJ2-1|TRBV13|NA|once
CASSYSISSYNEQFF
TGTGCCAGCAGCTACAGCATCAGCTCCTACAATGAGCAGTTCTTC
>TRBJ1-5|TRBV6-1|NA|NA
CASLAPNSNQPQHF
TGTGCCAGCCTAGCGCCCAATAGCAATCAGCCCCAGCATTTT
>TRBJ2-7|TRBV28|TRBD2|few
CASKAGVDEQYF
TGTGCCAGCAAGGCGGGAGTTGACGAGCAGTACTTC
>TRBJ2-1|TRBV2|TRBD2|NA
CASPRGLAGSYNEQFF
TGTGCCAGCCCTAGGGGACTAGCGGGCTCCTACAATGAGCAGTTCTTC
>TRBJ1-4|TRBV19|TRBD1|NA
CATRGGGVFHEKLFF
TGTGCCACCCGGGGAGGGGGCGTTTTTCATGAAAAACTGTTTTTT
>TRBJ2-1|TRBV6-1|NA|NA
CASSETIEQFF
TGTGCCAGCAGTGAAACGATTGAGCAGTTCTTC
>TRBJ2-7|TRBV7-9|NA|NA
CASSVDEKVYEQYF
TGTGCCAGCAGCGTAGATGAAAAAGTCTACGAGCAGTACTTC
>TRBJ1-3|TRBV2|NA|NA
CAGFPTSSGNPIYF
TGTGCCGGATTCCCGACGAGTTCTGGAAACCCCATATATTTT
>TRBJ2-7|TRBV10-3|NA|NA
CAISEVGGPNSYEQYF
TGTGCCATCAGTGAGGTGGGGGGACCAAACTCCTACGAGCAGTACTTC
>TRBJ2-3|TRBV5-6|TRBD2|many
CASSLTSSTDTQYF
TGTGCCAGCAGCCTGACTAGCTCCACAGATACGCAGTATTTT
>TRBJ1-3|TRBV5-4|TRBD1|NA
CASSFSWDRDISRSGNTIYF
TGTGCCAGCAGCTTTTCTTGGGACAGGGATATTTCCAGGTCTGGAAACACCATATATTTT